A selection of T cell receptor beta chains follows, all from one sample in a study of blood T cells in healthy people across ages. TCRdb itself ran the 5' RACE reads through MiXCR, one entry per CDR3 protein. The table has roughly 1,800,000 distinct CDR3 sequences, roughly 49% seen once. The source material was blood. The origin of the receptors is a woman in her forties in good health. CDR3s include the opening cysteine and the closing phenylalanine or tryptophan. D genes are given only for firm matches. Clone size is stated in some rows and not others, as once, few, many or a class when expanded.

length: 13
size: -
D: -
V: TRBV7-8
J: TRBJ1-1
DNA: TGTGCCAGCAGGGATGGCGGAAACACTGAAGCTTTCTTT
CDR3: CASRDGGNTEAFF

length: 13
size: -
D: TRBD1
V: TRBV5-1
J: TRBJ2-7
DNA: TGCGCCAGCAGATCGGGACAGGCCTACGAGCAGTACTTC
CDR3: CASRSGQAYEQYF

length: 15
size: -
D: -
V: TRBV21-1
J: TRBJ2-1
DNA: TGTGCCAGCAGCAAGGGGGCTAGCTTGGACAATGAGCAGTTCTTC
CDR3: CASSKGASLDNEQFF

length: 15
size: -
D: TRBD1
V: TRBV7-2
J: TRBJ1-4
DNA: TGTGCCAGCAGCTCTCGGGGACAGGGGTATGAAAAACTGTTTTTT
CDR3: CASSSRGQGYEKLFF

length: 13
size: few
D: -
V: TRBV6-2/TRBV6-3
J: TRBJ2-4
DNA: TGTGCCAGCAGGAAGACAGGGGAGGGCATTCAGTACTTC
CDR3: CASRKTGEGIQYF

length: 16
size: few
D: -
V: TRBV12-3/TRBV12-4
J: TRBJ1-1
DNA: TGTGCCAGCAGTCCAAATCCGGGGGGCATGAACACTGAAGCTTTCTTT
CDR3: CASSPNPGGMNTEAFF

length: 14
size: few
D: -
V: TRBV15
J: TRBJ2-7
DNA: TGTGCCACCAGCACCCGAATGCCAGGCAGCGAGCAGTACTTC
CDR3: CATSTRMPGSEQYF

length: 14
size: -
D: -
V: TRBV7-9
J: TRBJ1-1
DNA: TGTGCCAGCAGCCAAAAGGCGGGTGAACAGGGAGCTTTCTTT
CDR3: CASSQKAGEQGAFF

length: 13
size: -
D: TRBD1
V: TRBV10-3
J: TRBJ2-7
DNA: TGTGCCATCAGTGATAGGACAGGGAACGAGCAGTACTTC
CDR3: CAISDRTGNEQYF

length: 14
size: -
D: TRBD2
V: TRBV3-1
J: TRBJ2-2
DNA: TGTGCCAGCACCCAAGCGGGGGGTCGCGGGGAGCTGTTTTTT
CDR3: CASTQAGGRGELFF

length: 13
size: -
D: -
V: TRBV4-1
J: TRBJ2-5
DNA: TGCGCCAGCAGCCAGAGGGAGACGAAGACCCAGTACTTC
CDR3: CASSQRETKTQYF

length: 13
size: -
D: -
V: TRBV18
J: TRBJ1-1
DNA: TGTGCCAGCTCACCATTACGCGTTACTGAAGCTTTCTTT
CDR3: CASSPLRVTEAFF

length: 14
size: -
D: -
V: TRBV4-1
J: TRBJ1-2
DNA: TGCGCCAGCAGCCGTATCGCCACCGGTTATGGCTACACCTTC
CDR3: CASSRIATGYGYTF

length: 17
size: -
D: TRBD2
V: TRBV15
J: TRBJ2-5
DNA: TGTGCCACCAGCGGATCTAAACTAGCGGGGGAGGAAGAGACCCAGTACTTC
CDR3: CATSGSKLAGEEETQYF

length: 18
size: -
D: TRBD1
V: TRBV5-1
J: TRBJ1-1
DNA: TGCGCCAGCAGCTTGGAAACGGGACAGGGGGCCGAGAACACTGAAGCTTTCTTT
CDR3: CASSLETGQGAENTEAFF

length: 14
size: few
D: -
V: TRBV5-1
J: TRBJ2-3
DNA: TGCGCCAGCAGTGACAGGTTTAGCACAGATACGCAGTATTTT
CDR3: CASSDRFSTDTQYF

length: 12
size: -
D: TRBD2
V: TRBV7-9
J: TRBJ2-3
DNA: TGTGCCAGCAGCGGGGAGGGAAATACGCAGTATTTT
CDR3: CASSGEGNTQYF

length: 18
size: -
D: -
V: TRBV5-1
J: TRBJ2-6
DNA: TGCGCCAGCAGCTTGTGGGGACACGACAGCTCTGGGGCCAACGTCCTGACTTTC
CDR3: CASSLWGHDSSGANVLTF

length: 13
size: -
D: TRBD1
V: TRBV20-1
J: TRBJ2-5
DNA: TGCAGTGCCGAACACGGGACAGTGGAGACCCAGTACTTC
CDR3: CSAEHGTVETQYF

length: 14
size: -
D: -
V: TRBV7-2
J: TRBJ2-7
DNA: TGTGCCAGCAGCTCCCAGGGGCGGGGGTACGAGCAGTACTTC
CDR3: CASSSQGRGYEQYF

length: 15
size: -
D: -
V: TRBV25-1
J: TRBJ2-1
DNA: TGTGCCAGCAGTGACCGATATTCGGGGGTTGGTGAGCAGTTCTTC
CDR3: CASSDRYSGVGEQFF

length: 16
size: -
D: -
V: TRBV12-3/TRBV12-4
J: TRBJ2-4
DNA: TGTGCCAGCAGTTTACAAGCAGGGCGCTCTAGAAACATTCAGTACTTC
CDR3: CASSLQAGRSRNIQYF

length: 15
size: -
D: TRBD1
V: TRBV6-5
J: TRBJ2-3
DNA: TGTGCCGGCAGACCGACAGGGATCAGCACAGATACGCAGTATTTT
CDR3: CAGRPTGISTDTQYF

length: 12
size: many
D: -
V: TRBV7-2
J: TRBJ2-1
DNA: TGTGCCAGCAGAAGTGGCTACAATGAGCAGTTCTTC
CDR3: CASRSGYNEQFF

length: 16
size: once
D: TRBD1
V: TRBV7-8
J: TRBJ1-2
DNA: TGTGCCAGCAGCCCGGCCGGGACAGGGGCAAACTATGGCTACACCTTC
CDR3: CASSPAGTGANYGYTF

length: 16
size: -
D: -
V: TRBV28
J: TRBJ2-7
DNA: TGTGCCAGCAGTTTGGGCGGGTCTGAAATGGCATACGAGCAGTACTTC
CDR3: CASSLGGSEMAYEQYF

length: 14
size: many
D: -
V: TRBV14
J: TRBJ2-5
DNA: TGTGCCAGCAGCCCAGGGAGACAGACGGAGACCCAGTACTTC
CDR3: CASSPGRQTETQYF

length: 16
size: -
D: -
V: TRBV6-1
J: TRBJ2-3
DNA: TGTGCCAGCAGTGAAGGTCGTGGAGGCTTCACAGATACGCAGTATTTT
CDR3: CASSEGRGGFTDTQYF

length: 15
size: -
D: TRBD1
V: TRBV28
J: TRBJ1-6
DNA: TGTGCCAGCAGTTTCGACAGGGTCTATAATTCACCCCTCCACTTT
CDR3: CASSFDRVYNSPLHF

length: 13
size: -
D: -
V: TRBV4-1
J: TRBJ2-7
DNA: TGCGCCAGCAGCCAAGATCCAGGGCGCGAGCAGTACTTC
CDR3: CASSQDPGREQYF

length: 15
size: -
D: -
V: TRBV7-2
J: TRBJ1-5
DNA: TGTGCCAGCAGCTTAACCATACAGGACAATCAGCCCCAGCATTTT
CDR3: CASSLTIQDNQPQHF

length: 17
size: -
D: -
V: TRBV20-1
J: TRBJ2-5
DNA: TGCAGTGCTAGGGGAATCAGTAGGATTGTCCACCAAGAGACCCAGTACTTC
CDR3: CSARGISRIVHQETQYF

length: 16
size: -
D: -
V: TRBV7-9
J: TRBJ2-7
DNA: TGTGCCAGCAGCTTTCGACCCGGAACACTTACCTACGAGCTGTACTTC
CDR3: CASSFRPGTLTYELYF

length: 14
size: -
D: TRBD1
V: TRBV28
J: TRBJ2-7
DNA: TGTGCCAGCAGCACCGGGACAGTAAAGTACGAGCAGTACTTC
CDR3: CASSTGTVKYEQYF

length: 14
size: few
D: TRBD2
V: TRBV5-1
J: TRBJ2-4
DNA: TGCGCCAGCAGCTTGGGTGGCGCGGGGGACATTCAGTACTTC
CDR3: CASSLGGAGDIQYF

length: 17
size: many
D: TRBD2
V: TRBV4-3
J: TRBJ2-7
DNA: TGCGCCAGCAGCCAAGATGATCTAGCGGGGGCCTCCTACGAGCAGTACTTC
CDR3: CASSQDDLAGASYEQYF

length: 16
size: -
D: TRBD1
V: TRBV15
J: TRBJ1-5
DNA: TGTGCCACCGGCAGTAACCGGGACAGGAGCCCTTGGGCCCAGCATTTT
CDR3: CATGSNRDRSPWAQHF

length: 16
size: -
D: TRBD2
V: TRBV2
J: TRBJ2-1
DNA: TGTGCCAGCCCGAGTTACCGGCCGGGGGGAGGGAATGAGCAGTTCTTC
CDR3: CASPSYRPGGGNEQFF

length: 15
size: few
D: -
V: TRBV4-3
J: TRBJ2-5
DNA: TGCGCCAGCAGCCAAGTTCGGTTCGCCGGGGGGACCCAGTACTTC
CDR3: CASSQVRFAGGTQYF

length: 13
size: -
D: -
V: TRBV24-1
J: TRBJ2-3
DNA: TGTGCCACCAGTGATGAGATCACAGATACGCAGTATTTT
CDR3: CATSDEITDTQYF

length: 17
size: -
D: TRBD2
V: TRBV28
J: TRBJ2-5
DNA: TGTGCCAGCAGTTTTGGACGACTAGCGGGATCCCAAGAGACCCAGTACTTC
CDR3: CASSFGRLAGSQETQYF

length: 15
size: few
D: -
V: TRBV4-3
J: TRBJ2-3
DNA: TGCGCCAGCAGCCAATCCCGCGGGAGCACAGATACGCAGTATTTT
CDR3: CASSQSRGSTDTQYF

length: 14
size: few
D: -
V: TRBV28
J: TRBJ1-2
DNA: TGTGCCAGCAGTGCCCAAGGACCGGCCTATGGCTACACCTTC
CDR3: CASSAQGPAYGYTF

length: 16
size: -
D: -
V: TRBV6-1
J: TRBJ2-5
DNA: TGTGCCAGCAGTGGGACGGGACTCATCGCCCAAGAGACCCAGTACTTC
CDR3: CASSGTGLIAQETQYF

length: 14
size: -
D: TRBD1
V: TRBV7-2
J: TRBJ1-1
DNA: TGTGCCAGCAGCATTTTCAGGGGGTCCGGTGAAGCTTTCTTT
CDR3: CASSIFRGSGEAFF

length: 15
size: few
D: -
V: TRBV7-9
J: TRBJ1-2
DNA: TGTGCCAGCAGCTTAGCGTGGAAGGGAAAGTATGGCTACACCTTC
CDR3: CASSLAWKGKYGYTF

length: 12
size: -
D: -
V: TRBV27
J: TRBJ2-4
DNA: TGTGCCAGCGGCGAGGTGAGGGACATTCAGTACTTC
CDR3: CASGEVRDIQYF

length: 14
size: few
D: -
V: TRBV4-3
J: TRBJ2-7
DNA: TGCGCCAGCAGCCAAGAACCAAAAACCTACGAGCAGTACTTC
CDR3: CASSQEPKTYEQYF

length: 18
size: once
D: TRBD1
V: TRBV10-1
J: TRBJ1-5
DNA: TGCGCCAGCAGAGGACCATCATACCGGGACAGAATAGAACAGCCCCAGCATTTT
CDR3: CASRGPSYRDRIEQPQHF